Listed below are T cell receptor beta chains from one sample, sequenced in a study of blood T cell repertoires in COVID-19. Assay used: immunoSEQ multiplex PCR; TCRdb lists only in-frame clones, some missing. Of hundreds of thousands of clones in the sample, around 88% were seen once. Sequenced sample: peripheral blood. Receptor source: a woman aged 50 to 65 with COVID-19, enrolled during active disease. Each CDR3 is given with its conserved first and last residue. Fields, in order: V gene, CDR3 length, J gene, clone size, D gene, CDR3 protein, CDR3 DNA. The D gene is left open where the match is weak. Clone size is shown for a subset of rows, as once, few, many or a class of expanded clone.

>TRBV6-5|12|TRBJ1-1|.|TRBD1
CASNHRGTEAFF
TGTGCCAGCAACCACAGGGGAACTGAAGCTTTCTTT
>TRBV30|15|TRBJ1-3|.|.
CAWSETRISGNTIYF
TGTGCCTGGAGTGAGACGAGGATCTCTGGAAACACCATATATTTT
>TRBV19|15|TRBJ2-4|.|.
CASSPQGLAKNIQYF
TGTGCCAGTAGTCCCCAGGGGCTAGCCAAAAACATTCAGTACTTC
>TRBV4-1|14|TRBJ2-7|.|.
CASRVEAVTYEQYF
TGCGCCAGCCGGGTTGAGGCCGTAACCTACGAGCAGTACTTC
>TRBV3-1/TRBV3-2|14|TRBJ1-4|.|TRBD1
CASSLDRASEKLFF
TGTGCCAGCAGCCTGGACAGGGCGTCGGAAAAACTGTTTTTT
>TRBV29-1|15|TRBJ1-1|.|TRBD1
CSVRSGTGRGTEAFF
TGCAGCGTTCGCTCCGGGACAGGTCGGGGCACTGAAGCTTTCTTT
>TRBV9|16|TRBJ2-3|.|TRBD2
CASSVAGRGGADTQYF
TGTGCCAGCAGCGTAGCTGGGCGCGGGGGGGCAGATACGCAGTATTTT
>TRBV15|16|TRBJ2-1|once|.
CATSSRALNSYNEQFF
TGTGCCACCAGCAGTAGAGCCCTCAACTCCTACAATGAGCAGTTCTTC
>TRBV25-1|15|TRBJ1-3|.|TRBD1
CASSRMGQKGNTIYF
TGTGCCAGCAGCCGAATGGGACAGAAAGGAAACACCATATATTTT
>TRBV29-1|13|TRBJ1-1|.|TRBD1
CSVEGGQGDEAFF
TGCAGCGTTGAAGGAGGACAGGGGGATGAAGCTTTCTTT
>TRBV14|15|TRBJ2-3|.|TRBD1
CASSSGQSSTDTQYF
TGTGCCAGCAGCTCGGGACAGTCTAGCACAGATACGCAGTATTTT
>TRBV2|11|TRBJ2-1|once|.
CASSERDVKFF
TGTGCCAGCAGTGAGCGGGACGTGAAGTTCTTC
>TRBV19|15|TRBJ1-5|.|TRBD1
CASSTPGQGLRPQHF
TGTGCCAGTAGTACCCCGGGACAGGGTTTACGTCCCCAGCATTTT
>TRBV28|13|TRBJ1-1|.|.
CASSLGRNTEAFF
TGTGCCAGCAGTCTGGGGCGTAACACTGAAGCTTTCTTT
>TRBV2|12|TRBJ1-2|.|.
CAIKESLYGYTF
TGTGCCATTAAGGAGTCGCTATATGGCTACACCTTC
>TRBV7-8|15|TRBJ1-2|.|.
CASTPSPRFDYGYTF
TGTGCCAGCACCCCCTCTCCCCGGTTCGACTATGGCTACACCTTC
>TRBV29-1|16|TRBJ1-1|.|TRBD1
CSALRTGSLMNTEAFF
TGCAGCGCACTACGGACAGGGAGTCTCATGAACACTGAAGCTTTCTTT
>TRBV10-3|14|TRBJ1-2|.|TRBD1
CAIMPDPGQGGHFF
TGTGCCATCATGCCCGACCCGGGACAGGGTGGCCATTTTTTC
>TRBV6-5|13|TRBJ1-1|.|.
CAIQRLMNTEAFF
TGTGCCATCCAGAGACTCATGAACACTGAAGCTTTCTTT
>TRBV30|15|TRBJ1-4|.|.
CAWSVVRQHNEKLFF
TGTGCCTGGAGTGTAGTTCGACAGCATAATGAAAAACTGTTTTTT
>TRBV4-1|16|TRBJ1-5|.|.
CASSQGLAHSNQPQHF
TGCGCCAGCAGCCAAGGATTAGCACACAGCAATCAGCCCCAGCATTTT
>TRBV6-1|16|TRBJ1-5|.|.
CASSDRVVSSNQPQHF
TGTGCCAGCAGTGACAGGGTGGTGAGTAGCAATCAGCCCCAGCATTTT
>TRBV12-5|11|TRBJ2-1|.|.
CASGPGNEQFF
TGTGCTAGTGGCCCCGGCAATGAGCAGTTCTTC
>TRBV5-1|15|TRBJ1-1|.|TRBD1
CASSLATGGPSEAFF
TGCGCCAGCAGCCTAGCGACAGGGGGGCCTTCCGAAGCTTTCTTT
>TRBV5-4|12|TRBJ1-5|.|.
CASSLEGQPQHF
TGTGCCAGCAGCTTAGAGGGTCAGCCCCAGCATTTT
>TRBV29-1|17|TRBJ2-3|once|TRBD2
CSVAGGRTRPSTDTQYF
TGCAGCGTCGCCGGGGGGAGGACTCGTCCTAGCACAGATACGCAGTATTTT
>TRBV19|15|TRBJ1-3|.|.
CASSMRGGSGNTIYF
TGTGCCAGTAGTATGAGGGGGGGATCTGGAAACACCATATATTTT
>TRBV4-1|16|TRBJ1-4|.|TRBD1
CASSLRPQGANEKLFF
TGCGCCAGCAGCCTACGTCCACAGGGGGCGAATGAAAAACTGTTTTTT
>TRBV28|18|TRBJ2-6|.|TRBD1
CASALPGQGAAGANVLTF
TGTGCCAGCGCCCTTCCGGGACAGGGGGCGGCCGGGGCCAACGTCCTGACTTTC
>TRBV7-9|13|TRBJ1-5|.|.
CASSSSAVQPQHF
TGTGCCAGCAGCTCTAGTGCAGTTCAGCCCCAGCATTTT
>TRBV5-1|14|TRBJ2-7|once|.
CASSLGQVDYEQYF
TGCGCCAGCAGCTTGGGACAGGTTGACTACGAGCAGTACTTC
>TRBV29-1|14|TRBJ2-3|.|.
CSVSAGPATDTQYF
TGCAGCGTGTCAGCGGGCCCGGCCACAGATACGCAGTATTTT
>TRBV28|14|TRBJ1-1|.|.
CASRIRAGGTEAFF
TGTGCCAGCAGAATTAGGGCCGGGGGCACTGAAGCTTTCTTT
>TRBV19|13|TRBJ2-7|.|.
CASSTGPEGEQYF
TGTGCCAGTAGTACCGGACCGGAGGGCGAGCAGTACTTC
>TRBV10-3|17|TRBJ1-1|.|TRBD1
CAIRGGQGAGGRTEAFF
TGTGCCATCAGGGGTGGACAGGGGGCGGGGGGGCGGACTGAAGCTTTCTTT
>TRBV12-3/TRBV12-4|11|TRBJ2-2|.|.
CASLFGGELFF
TGTGCCAGCCTCTTCGGTGGGGAGCTGTTTTTT
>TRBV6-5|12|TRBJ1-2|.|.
CASSFTGYGYTF
TGTGCCAGCAGTTTCACAGGCTATGGCTACACCTTC
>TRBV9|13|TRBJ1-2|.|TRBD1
CASSPGTEYGYTF
TGTGCCAGCAGCCCGGGGACAGAATATGGCTACACCTTC
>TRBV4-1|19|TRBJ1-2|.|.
CASSQDRGRGRASNYGYTF
TGCGCCAGCAGCCAAGATAGGGGTAGGGGCAGGGCTTCTAACTATGGCTACACCTTC
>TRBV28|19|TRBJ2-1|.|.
CASSLPPDAGVGWDNEQFF
TGTGCCAGCAGTTTACCTCCAGATGCCGGGGTCGGGTGGGACAATGAGCAGTTCTTC
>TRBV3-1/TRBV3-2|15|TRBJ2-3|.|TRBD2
CASSRSGGAKDTQYF
TGTGCCAGCAGCCGTAGCGGGGGGGCCAAAGATACGCAGTATTTT
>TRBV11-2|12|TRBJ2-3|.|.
CASSSGRDTQYF
TGTGCCAGCAGCTCGGGGAGAGATACGCAGTATTTT
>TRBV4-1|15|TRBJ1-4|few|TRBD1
CASSPRTGGDEKLFF
TGCGCCAGCAGCCCCCGGACAGGGGGAGACGAAAAACTGTTTTTT
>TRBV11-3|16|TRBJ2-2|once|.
CASSLGPYEGAGELFF
TGTGCCAGCAGCTTAGGCCCCTATGAGGGCGCAGGGGAGCTGTTTTTT
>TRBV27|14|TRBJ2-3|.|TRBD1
CASSPTGAPDTQYF
TGTGCCAGCAGTCCGACAGGGGCGCCAGATACGCAGTATTTT
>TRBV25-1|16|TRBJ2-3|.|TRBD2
CASSLRAGGGTDTQYF
TGTGCCAGCAGCCTCCGAGCGGGGGGAGGCACAGATACGCAGTATTTT
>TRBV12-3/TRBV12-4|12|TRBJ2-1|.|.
CASSLGANEQFF
TGTGCCAGCAGTTTAGGGGCCAATGAGCAGTTCTTC
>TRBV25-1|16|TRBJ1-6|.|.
CASSATGFTYNSPLHF
TGTGCCAGCAGTGCAACAGGGTTCACCTATAATTCACCCCTCCACTTT
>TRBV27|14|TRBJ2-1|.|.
CASSQRSGTDEQFF
TGTGCCAGCAGCCAGAGGTCGGGTACCGATGAGCAGTTCTTC
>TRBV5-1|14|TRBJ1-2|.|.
CASSLPADSYGYTF
TGCGCCAGCAGCTTACCCGCAGATTCTTATGGCTACACCTTC
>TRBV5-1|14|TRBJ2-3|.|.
CASRRAARTDTQYF
TGCGCCAGCAGGAGAGCCGCCCGCACAGATACGCAGTATTTT
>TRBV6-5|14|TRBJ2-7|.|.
CASNARGLSYEQYF
TGTGCCAGCAACGCCCGGGGACTTTCCTACGAGCAGTACTTC
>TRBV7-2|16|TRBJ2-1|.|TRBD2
CASGFSGGATYNEQFF
TGTGCCAGCGGGTTTAGCGGGGGGGCGACCTACAATGAGCAGTTCTTC
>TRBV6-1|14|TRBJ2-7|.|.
CASSEVGGPGEQYF
TGTGCCAGCAGTGAAGTCGGGGGGCCGGGGGAGCAGTACTTC
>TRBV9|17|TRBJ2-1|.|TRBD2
CASSTSVLAGVHNEQFF
TGTGCCAGCAGCACGTCAGTTCTAGCGGGGGTACACAATGAGCAGTTCTTC